The next 22 T cell receptor beta chains were all read from a single sample in a study of T-cell memory formation after mild COVID-19. TCRdb re-analysed the 5' RACE reads in MiXCR, keeping a single row per CDR3 protein. The data contain roughly 600,000 distinct CDR3 sequences, more than 15% of them singletons. Sequenced: PBMCs or a T cell subset sorted from them (not recorded which). The receptor set was obtained from an adult woman who had mild COVID-19 (a few samples of this study predate the infection). Cell type and time point are not known.

This clonotype was detected only a few times. The rearrangement joins TRBV3-1 to TRBJ2-7; D not certain. Per the germline V gene, CDR1 is LGHDT and CDR2 is YNNKEL (reference sequence). The length of the CDR3 is 13 residues. The V and J ends lost 1 base and 7 bases respectively, with 11 bases between them. As DNA, the CDR3 is TGTGCCAGCAGCCAAGGATCATTAGGGGAGCAGTACTTC. Protein product: CASSQGSLGEQYF.

The chain employs TRBV3-1 and TRBJ2-4, with unresolved D. This CDR3 comprises 15 residues. V shed 4 bases and J shed 6 bases, with 16 bases lying between them. Germline values: CDR1 LGHDT, CDR2 YNNKEL (reference sequence). The CDR3 protein is CASSRGGSSLNIQYF. The CDR3 DNA sequence: TGTGCCAGCAGCCGGGGTGGGTCTTCACTAAACATTCAGTACTTC. Full variable domain (remainder filled in from reference TRBV3-1 and TRBJ2-4): DTAVSQTPKYLVTQMGNDKSIKCEQNLGHDTMYWYKQDSKKFLKIMFSYNNKELIINETVPNRFSPKSPDKAHLNLHINSLELGDSAVYFCASSRGGSSLNIQYFGAGTRLSVL.

This chain uses TRBV28 with TRBJ2-7; TRBD1 is a possible D gene (6 bases). V was shortened by 11 bases and J by 0 bases, with 14 bases between the two germline ends. The CDR3 runs to 13 residues. Germline assignment: CDR1 MDHEN and CDR2 SYDVKM. The CDR3 sequence: CASEQGGSYEQYF. In DNA form, the CDR3 reads TGTGCCTCGGAACAGGGTGGCTCCTACGAGCAGTACTTC.

This clonotype was detected a few times. V gene TRBV9 combines with J gene TRBJ2-3; the match to TRBD1 covers 7 bases. The CDR3 length is 13 residues. V trimming: 4 bases; J trimming: 3 bases; junction bases outside the gene matches: 2. Germline CDR1 and CDR2: SGDLS and YYNGEE. The CDR3 loop reads CASSRGQTDTQYF. CDR3 in DNA: TGTGCCAGCAGCAGGGGGCAAACAGATACGCAGTATTTT.

Only a few counts were recorded for this clonotype. The chain combines TRBV30 with TRBJ1-1; D not certain. V gave up 3 bases and J gave up 5 bases, with 19 bases separating them. In germline, CDR1 is GTSNPN, CDR2 SVGIG (reference sequence). The CDR3 loop spans 15 amino acids. The CDR3 protein is CAWSDTLGAGTEAFF. For the CDR3, the DNA is TGTGCCTGGAGCGATACGCTGGGTGCAGGAACTGAAGCTTTCTTT.

This chain connects TRBV4-1 to TRBJ1-1, with TRBD1 identical over 9 bases. The CDR3 is 15 residues long. J lost 1 base, V lost 3 bases, and 3 bases had no gene match. CDR1 is MGHRA and CDR2 is YSYEKL in the germline V gene. CDR3 DNA: TGCGCCAGCAGCCACACAGGGGGCGCGAACACTGAAGCTTTCTTT. As protein: CASSHTGGANTEAFF.

The chain has TRBV6-6 and TRBJ1-4; TRBD1 agrees at 12 bases. Germline CDR1 and CDR2: MNHNY and SVGAGI (reference sequence). V trimming: 5 bases; J trimming: 7 bases; junction bases outside the gene matches: 5. The length of the CDR3 is 15 residues. CDR3 DNA sequence: TGTGCCAGCAGTGGCCGGGACAGGGGGCCTGAAAAACTGTTTTTT. Its protein is CASSGRDRGPEKLFF.

V and J are TRBV20-1 and TRBJ1-1, with TRBD1 identical over 7 bases. V shed 5 bases and J 4 bases; nucleotides not matched to a gene: 7. Germline CDR1 DFQATT, CDR2 SNEGSKA (reference sequence). This CDR3 spans 13 amino acids. DNA for the CDR3: TGCAGTGCTTCGGACAGGTGGGGCACTGAAGCTTTCTTT. This codes for CSASDRWGTEAFF.

There are a few counts of this clonotype. At one end the junction does not follow the germline gene, possibly because of a read error. This chain uses TRBV20-1 with TRBJ2-5; weak D call: TRBD2 (7 bases). The germline gives CDR1 DFQATT, CDR2 SNEGSKA (reference sequence). The length of the CDR3 is 14 residues. Here the CDR3 DNA reads TGCAGTGCCAGAGGATGGGGGGGCGGCGAGACCCAGTACTTC. This codes for CSARGWGGGETQYF.

This clonotype has more than one count but fewer than ten. This chain joins TRBV11-2 and TRBJ2-5, with 12 bases identical to TRBD2. The CDR3 sequence is 15 residues long. Trimming removed 0 bases from V and 5 bases from J; junction bases left unmatched: 1. Germline CDR1 SGHAT, CDR2 FQNNGV. This chain's CDR3 is CASSLETSGGETQYF. The CDR3 DNA is TGTGCCAGCAGCTTAGAGACTAGCGGGGGCGAGACCCAGTACTTC.

In this sample, this clonotype turned up many times. In nucleotides, the CDR3 is TGTGCCAGCAGTCAGGGTTACACTGAAGCTTTCTTT. Protein product: CASSQGYTEAFF. The rearrangement joins TRBV7-9 to TRBJ1-1; perhaps TRBD1 as D (5 bases). The CDR3 contains 12 residues. Trimming left V 6 bases short and J 3 bases short, with 8 bases between. Germline CDR1 reads SEHNR; CDR2 reads FQNEAQ (reference sequence).

The chain employs TRBV14 and TRBJ2-3; D is undetermined. Trimming took off 0 bases at V and 4 bases at J, with 11 bases between the two ends. Germline V gene sequence: CDR1 SGHDN, CDR2 FVKESK. This CDR3 spans 15 amino acids. CDR3 protein: CASSQDVRRPDTQYF. The CDR3 DNA follows: TGTGCCAGCAGCCAAGATGTAAGAAGGCCAGATACGCAGTATTTT.

The chain combines TRBV9 with TRBJ2-1, with 8 bases lining up with TRBD1. From germline, CDR1 is SGDLS and CDR2 YYNGEE. This CDR3 region has 18 residues. The J segment lost 7 bases and the V segment lost 4 bases, leaving 19 bases of the junction unmatched. CDR3 region: CASSFQTPPRGLRNEQFF. The CDR3 region has the DNA TGTGCCAGCAGCTTCCAAACCCCCCCCAGGGGGCTGAGGAATGAGCAGTTCTTC.

The chain is built from TRBV12-3 or TRBV12-4 and TRBJ1-2; no clear D gene. The CDR3 contains 18 residues. V lost 4 bases and J lost 1, with 22 bases in between. The CDR3 spells CASSYSYRASRNNYGYTF. The CDR3 DNA follows: TGTGCCAGCAGTTATTCCTACCGGGCTTCGAGGAATAACTATGGCTACACCTTC.

This clonotype has just a few counts. The genes are TRBV5-6 and TRBJ1-2; D possibly corresponds to TRBD1 (5 bases). The CDR3 spans 15 residues. Germline V gene data show CDR1 as SGHDT and CDR2 as YYEEEE. V shed 1 base and J shed 3 bases, with 13 bases lying between them. The CDR3 coding sequence is TGTGCCAGCAGCTTGTTCATACAGGTTTACTATGGCTACACCTTC. Translating it yields CASSLFIQVYYGYTF.

About this clonotype: One junction end does not reproduce the germline sequence, and a read error may be involved. The gene calls are TRBV7-7 and TRBJ2-5; 10 nucleotides align to TRBD2. This CDR3 region has 15 residues. Germline V gene lookup returns CDR1 SSHAT and CDR2 FNYEAQ (reference sequence). DNA for the CDR3: TGTGCTAGCAGCTCCCTAGCGGGAGTTAAAGAGACCCAGTACTTC. Translating it yields CASSSLAGVKETQYF. The full variable domain, rest sourced from reference TRBV7-7 and TRBJ2-5, is GAGVSQSPRYKVTKRGQDVTLRCDPISSHATLYWYQQALGQGPEFLTYFNYEAQPDKSGLPSDRFSAERPEGSISTLTIQRTEQRDSAMYRCASSSLAGVKETQYFGPGTRLLVL.

This clonotype was seen ten or more times. V usage is TRBV7-9 and J usage is TRBJ1-1, with unresolved D. Deletions cut 6 bases from V and 0 bases from J, with 8 bases between. Germline V gene data show CDR1 as SEHNR and CDR2 as FQNEAQ (reference sequence). CDR3 length: 13 amino acids. The CDR3 loop is CASSSHLNTEAFF. CDR3 nucleotides: TGTGCCAGCAGTTCGCACCTGAACACTGAAGCTTTCTTT.

The table lists this clonotype with a few counts. V and J are TRBV20-1 and TRBJ1-1; D gene uncertain. V lost 6 bases and J 2 bases, leaving 13 bases between the germline ends. The length of the CDR3 is 13 residues. CDR1 DFQATT and CDR2 SNEGSKA come from the germline V gene (reference sequence). CDR3 DNA: TGCAGTGCCCCGAGGAGACCTAACACTGAAGCTTTCTTT. Translated, it gives CSAPRRPNTEAFF.

Here the CDR3 reads CASKGDGLNTEAFF. CDR3 coding DNA: TGTGCCAGCAAAGGGGACGGTCTGAACACTGAAGCTTTCTTT. The J gene is TRBJ1-1, the V gene TRBV12-3 or TRBV12-4, with D maybe TRBD1 (5 bases). With 7 bases removed from V and 0 bases from J, the gap between germline ends came to 12 bases. The CDR3 has 14 amino acids.

In this sample, this clonotype turned up a few times. The CDR3, as DNA: TGTGCCAGCAGTGAATACGGCGGGAGGTCTAGCACAGATACGCAGTATTTT. Protein: CASSEYGGRSSTDTQYF. The chain links TRBV25-1 to TRBJ2-3, with TRBD2 identical over 8 bases. With V trimmed by 0 bases and J by 0 bases, 5 bases remained unmatched. The CDR3 has 17 residues. CDR1 and CDR2 from the germline V gene are MGHDK and SYGVNS.

In its sample, this clonotype was seen a few times. This chain uses TRBV29-1 with TRBJ2-1; tentative D call: TRBD2 (5 bases). The CDR3 loop spans 13 amino acids. CDR1 is SQVTM and CDR2 is ANQGSEA in the germline V gene. V gave up 3 bases and J gave up 2 bases, with 8 bases separating them. The CDR3 region has the DNA TGCAGCGTTGAGGAGGTCCCCTACAATGAGCAGTTCTTC. It encodes CSVEEVPYNEQFF.

This rearrangement joins TRBV3-1 to TRBJ1-1; 8 nucleotides line up with TRBD1. Unmatched junction bases numbered 10, after V lost 4 bases and J lost 0 bases. This CDR3 region has 17 residues. CDR1 is LGHDT, CDR2 YNNKEL, per germline (reference sequence). The chain's CDR3 is CASSRRPGTGLNTEAFF. CDR3 in DNA: TGTGCCAGCAGCCGCCGTCCCGGGACAGGATTGAACACTGAAGCTTTCTTT.